The next 3 T cell receptor beta chains were all read from a single sample in a study of blood T cell repertoires in COVID-19. The method was immunoSEQ multiplex PCR; TCRdb's version includes in-frame clones alone and lacks a portion of them. The data contain roughly 190,000 clones, 75% to 85% of them singletons. The sequenced sample consisted of peripheral blood. These receptors were taken from a man in his sixties with acute or convalescent COVID-19.

V is TRBV7-3 and J is TRBJ2-1; 8 bases are shared with TRBD2. The CDR3 contains 12 residues. The J segment lost 9 bases and the V segment lost 3 bases, leaving 1 base of the junction unmatched. Germline V gene data show CDR1 as SGHTA and CDR2 as FQGTGA. The CDR3 bases are TGTGCCAGCAGCTTTGGGACTAGTGAGCAGTTCTTC. This sequence encodes CASSFGTSEQFF.

This chain joins TRBV3-1 (or the pseudogene TRBV3-2) and TRBJ2-7; 7 nucleotides align to TRBD1. Trimming at V came to 0 bases and at J to 8 bases, leaving 7 bases not matched to a gene. The CDR3 spans 14 residues. Germline-derived CDR1 and CDR2 are LGHDT and YNNKEL (reference sequence). The CDR3 DNA sequence: TGTGCCAGCAGCCAAGATCTCCAGAGGGGGCAGCAGTACTTC. The encoded protein is CASSQDLQRGQQYF.

V usage is TRBV27 and J usage is TRBJ2-3, with TRBD1 identical over 8 bases. J lost 2 bases, V lost 4 bases, and 8 bases had no gene match. This CDR3 region has 16 residues. Per germline, CDR1 MNHEY and CDR2 SMNVEV (reference sequence). The CDR3 loop is CASSSGQDLITDTQYF. The CDR3 nucleotides are TGTGCCAGCAGTTCGGGACAGGACCTTATCACAGATACGCAGTATTTT.